These 3 T cell receptor beta chains were all obtained from the same sample, sequenced in a study of metastatic and nonmetastatic thyroid tumors. Before thyroid surgery, none of the patients had received any treatment. TCRdb re-called the PCR reads through MiXCR. The sample yields about 16,000 clones, 30% to 40% seen once. Sequenced sample: tumor tissue. All receptors derive from a female donor with papillary thyroid cancer or a benign thyroid nodule (not recorded which). Some clones in this sample may be carry-over from other donors' samples.

This clone was seen only a few times. The chain joins TRBV2 to TRBJ1-5; TRBD1 aligns across 7 bases. V dropped 5 bases and J dropped 2; count of bases not matched to a gene: 6. Germline V gene data show CDR1 as SNHLY and CDR2 as FYNNEI. The CDR3 length is 15 residues. The CDR3, as DNA: TGTGCCAGCAGTAGTACAGGGGCGGGCAATCAGCCCCAGCATTTT. It codes for CASSSTGAGNQPQHF.

The genes are TRBV18 and TRBJ1-2, with D possibly being TRBD1 (6 bases). V was trimmed by 6 bases and J by 6 bases, leaving 17 bases between them. CDR3 size: 14 residues. Germline V gene lookup returns CDR1 KGHSH and CDR2 LQKENI. This CDR3 reads CASSSEGGGNGYTF. CDR3 DNA sequence: TGTGCCAGCTCGTCCGAGGGGGGCGGCAATGGCTACACCTTC.

V is TRBV6-1 and J is TRBJ2-7; 11 bases align to TRBD2. CDR1 is MNHNS and CDR2 is SASEGT in the germline V gene. J was trimmed by 0 bases and V by 6 bases; bases with no gene match: 4. The CDR3 totals 15 residues. The CDR3 DNA follows: TGTGCCAGCAGCCCGACTAGCGGGGCCTCCTACGAGCAGTACTTC. As protein: CASSPTSGASYEQYF.